The subject of this entry is one TCR beta chain. This clonotype was picked up a small number of times. Its recognized antigen is unknown. Per-base quality was not reported, and no clone a single base away is much larger than it. These data originate in a study of vaccination and CD4 T cells after COVID-19 (dated by TCRdb to between 2020 and 2023). A note on the overall study: Every convalescent patient had a positive nasal swab PCR test for SARS-CoV-2, with mild disease in nine patients and severe disease in one. For stimulating the cultures, overlapping spike peptide pools were used, derived from SARS-CoV-2 as well as from the common cold coronaviruses HCoV-NL63, HCoV-OC43 and HCoV-229E. In ten to eleven COVID-19 convalescent patients and a handful of infection-naive healthy vaccine recipients, the spike-specific CD4+ TCR repertoire before mRNA vaccination was compared with the repertoire after mRNA vaccination. In the convalescent cohort there were six males and four females, among whom were two Hispanic individuals, seven Caucasians, two Asians and one multiracial person. As controls, cultures received a CEFX viral epitope pool (the positive control), an HIV-1 Nef peptide pool (the negative control), or no peptide at all. The time from the second vaccine dose to post-vaccine blood sampling had a median of 72 days and ranged from about 12 to 241 days. Each participant got two doses of either the Pfizer-BioNTech BNT162b2 vaccine (n=8) or the Moderna mRNA-1273 vaccine (n=2). Post-COVID blood samples were collected from convalescent patients a median of roughly 100 days after diagnosis, with a range of about 35 to 161 days. Points the paper makes about the study in general: Of the vaccine-specific clones in convalescent patients, 304 of 307, or nearly all, reacted only to SARS-CoV-2 spike and did not cross-react with common cold coronaviruses. The median number of SARS-CoV-2-reactive clonotypes rose from 20 to 25 after infection to 38 after vaccination, but the change was not significant. Among the post-vaccine SARS-CoV-2-reactive clones in convalescent patients, a median approximately 86% showed up only after vaccination, which suggests vaccine-specific priming. Only a relatively small number of convalescent patients were included in the study, and early timepoints following natural infection were not analyzed.

The protocol used for the library was PCR. TCR sequencing of DNA from cultured CD4+ T cells used the Oncomine TCR Beta short-read assay at the Johns Hopkins FTIC core. Genomic DNA was extracted from the cultured CD4+ T cells with the QIAamp micro DNA kit. The Oncomine TCR Beta libraries from cultured CD4+ T cells were pooled using unique dual indexes and then sequenced on an Illumina iSeq 100. On the study's bioinformatics: Non-productive sequences were filtered out, and CDR3s that did not start with C, did not end with F or W, or were shorter than 7 amino acids were discarded. The MANAFEST web application identified antigen-specific clonotypes by comparing peptide-stimulated wells against reference wells and other culture wells. An FDR below 0.05, an odds ratio above 5, and a productive frequency above 0.1% in at least two of three replicate wells were required for clones to be considered positive. A clonotype counted as cross-reactive if it showed significant expansion both in the SARS-CoV-2 spike wells and in at least one common cold coronavirus spike condition. Levenshtein distances (stringdist) and unrooted phylogenetic trees (ape) in R version 3.6.1 were used to assess CDR3 homology. TCRdb reanalyzed the raw reads on its own, using fastp at Q25 for trimming and MiXCR for clone calling, and kept in-frame beta chains. Rows are unified per CDR3 protein, each entry keeping the most common DNA and genes. Here the V and J calls rest on TCRdb's processing, not on the authors' analysis. The sample yields more than 4,000 distinct CDR3 sequences; 45% to 55% were counted once. Jointly, the top ten make up approximately 43% of the sample.

The treatment or condition tag for this specimen amounts to: roughly 10-day PBMC culture with coronavirus spike peptide pools or control peptides (ViraFEST assay). To expand antigen-specific T cells with peptide pools and then pick out the expanded clonotypes through TCR sequencing, the study relied on the ViraFEST assay. The convalescent patients' positive SARS-CoV-2 PCR tests fell between March and December 2020, which was before the Alpha, Beta and Delta variants emerged in the United States. Each well held under 2.5 million PBMCs cultured in IMDM containing roughly 5% human AB serum and 9 to 10 IU/ml IL-2, with 10 ug/ml peptide pools added. Half of the culture medium was replaced with fresh IL-2-containing medium on days 3 and 7. After 10 days of culture, CD4+ T cells were isolated by negative selection with the EasySep CD4+ T cell isolation kit. Ficoll-Paque Plus gradient centrifugation was used to isolate PBMCs from whole blood, and the isolated PBMCs were then either used fresh or cryopreserved at -140C. Culture conditions were generally each tested in triplicate wells.

The CDR3 measures 16 amino acids from cysteine to phenylalanine. The kept DNA is CDR3 alone, 48 bases in frame from the first base. Sequencing was carried out using CD4+ T cells from blood, cultured in vitro. The rearranged segments are TRBV21-1 and TRBJ2-7. TRBV21-1 corresponds to a pseudogene. The TCR comes from a human donor who had recovered from COVID-19. The bases read TGTGCCAGCAGCAAAACAGAAAGACTTTGCTCCTACGAGCAGTACTTC. It translates as CASSKTERLCSYEQYF.